This T cell receptor beta chain was profiled in a study of shared clonotypes between healthy human individuals. CDR3 size: 14 residues. Trimming left V 3 bases short and J 1 base short, with 9 bases between. In germline, CDR1 is SEHNR, CDR2 FQNEAQ (reference sequence). Every donor was a Caucasian adult from Nashville, Tennessee. Several immunoSEQ plates received, in even portions, the genomic DNA of each subset. 300 ng DNA, roughly 30,000 T cell genomes, went into unsorted PBMC replicate PCRs. The assay was immunoSEQ multiplex PCR, and TCRdb's table has in-frame clones only and misses some. The sample holds around 500,000 clones, around 79% seen once.

Sequenced material: PBMCs. The clonotype comes from a woman in her 40s in good health. Some clones in this sample may be carry-over from other donors' samples. The chain recombines TRBV7-9 with TRBJ2-5; D is unresolved. This CDR3 reads CASSLNVAQETQYF. CDR3 nucleotides: TGTGCCAGCAGCTTGAATGTCGCCCAAGAGACCCAGTACTTC. The variable domain in full, completed from reference TRBV7-9 and TRBJ2-5, reads DTGVSQNPRHKITKRGQNVTFRCDPISEHNRLYWYRQTLGQGPEFLTYFQNEAQLEKSRLLSDRFSAERPKGSFSTLEIQRTEQGDSAMYLCASSLNVAQETQYFGPGTRLLVL.